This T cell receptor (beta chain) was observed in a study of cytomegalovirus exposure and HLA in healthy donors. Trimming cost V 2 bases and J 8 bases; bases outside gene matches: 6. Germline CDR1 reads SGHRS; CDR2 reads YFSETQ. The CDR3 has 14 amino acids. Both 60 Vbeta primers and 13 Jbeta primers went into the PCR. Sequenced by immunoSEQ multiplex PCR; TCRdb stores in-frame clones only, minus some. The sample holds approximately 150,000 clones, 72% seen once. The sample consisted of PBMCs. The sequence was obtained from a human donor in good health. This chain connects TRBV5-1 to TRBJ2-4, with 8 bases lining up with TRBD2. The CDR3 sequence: CASSFAGGRDIQYF. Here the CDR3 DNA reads TGCGCCAGCAGCTTCGCGGGGGGCCGGGACATTCAGTACTTC.